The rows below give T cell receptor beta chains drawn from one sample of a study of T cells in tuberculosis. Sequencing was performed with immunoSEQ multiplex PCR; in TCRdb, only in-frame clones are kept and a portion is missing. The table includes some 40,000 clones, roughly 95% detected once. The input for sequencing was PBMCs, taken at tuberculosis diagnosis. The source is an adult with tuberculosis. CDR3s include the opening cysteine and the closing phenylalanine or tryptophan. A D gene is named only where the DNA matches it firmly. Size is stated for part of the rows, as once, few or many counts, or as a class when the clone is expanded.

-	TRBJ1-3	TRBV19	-	TGTGCCAGTAGTATTCAGGGGCCGGGAGGAAACACCATATATTTT	CASSIQGPGGNTIYF
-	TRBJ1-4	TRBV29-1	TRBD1	TGCAGCGGAACGGAGGGGGCAGGGGAAAAACTGTTTTTT	CSGTEGAGEKLFF
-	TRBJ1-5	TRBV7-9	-	TGTGCCAGCAGCCCGACAGAAAGCAATCAGCCCCAGCATTTT	CASSPTESNQPQHF
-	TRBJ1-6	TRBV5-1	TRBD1	TGCGCCAGCAGACCGGGACAGGCAGGATCACCCCTCCACTTT	CASRPGQAGSPLHF
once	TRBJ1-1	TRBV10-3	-	TGTGCCATCAGTGAGGACACGGGGTTGAACACTGAAGCTTTCTTT	CAISEDTGLNTEAFF
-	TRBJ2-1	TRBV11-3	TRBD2	TGTGCCAGCACCTTCCCGCGGGGGGGAGTTGTCGGTGAGCAGTTCTTC	CASTFPRGGVVGEQFF
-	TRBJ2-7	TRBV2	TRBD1	TGTGCCAGCACACGAAGGGGATGGGACAGCATCTTC	CASTRRGWDSIF
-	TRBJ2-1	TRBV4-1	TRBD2	TGCGCCAGCAGCCAAGAGTTCCGGTCTAGCGGGGCCAATGAGCAGTTCTTC	CASSQEFRSSGANEQFF
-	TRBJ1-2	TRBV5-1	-	TGCGCCAGCAGCAGGGCAGGGGAAGAGGGAGGCTACACCTTC	CASSRAGEEGGYTF
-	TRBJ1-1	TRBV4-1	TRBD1	TGCGCCAGCAGCCGATACGCGGCAGGGGGGAACACTGAAGCTTTCTTT	CASSRYAAGGNTEAFF
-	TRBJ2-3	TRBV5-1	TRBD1	TGCGCCAGCAGCTCCCAACAGGGGGCCTCAGATACGCAGTATTTT	CASSSQQGASDTQYF
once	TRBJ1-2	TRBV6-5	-	TGTGCCAGCAATCCCACCTCCGGCTATGGCTACACCTTC	CASNPTSGYGYTF
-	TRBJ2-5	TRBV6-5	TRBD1	TGTGCCAGCAGTTACCCCGGGACAGGGGGGAAGACCCAGTACTTC	CASSYPGTGGKTQYF
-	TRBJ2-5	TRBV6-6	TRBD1	TGTGCCAGCAGCTTTCTCCGGGACAGGGGGCTGGAGACCCAGTACTTC	CASSFLRDRGLETQYF
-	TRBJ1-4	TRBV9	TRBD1	TGTGCCAGCAGCGTAGGGGACAGGGGAGAGGCTAATGAAAAACTGTTTTTT	CASSVGDRGEANEKLFF
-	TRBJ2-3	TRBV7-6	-	TGTGCCAGCAGCCCAGGGGCGGGGGCAGATACGCAGTATTTT	CASSPGAGADTQYF
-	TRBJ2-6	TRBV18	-	TGTGCCAGCTCACCAGTAACAGGGAACTCTGGGGCCAACGTCCTGACTTTC	CASSPVTGNSGANVLTF
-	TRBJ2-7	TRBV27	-	TGTGCCAGCAAAACCTTCATGGGGCAGGGGAACTACGAGCAGTACTTC	CASKTFMGQGNYEQYF
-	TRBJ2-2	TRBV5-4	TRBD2	TGTGCCAGCAGCTTGGACAGCGGGGGCACCGGGGAGCTGTTTTTT	CASSLDSGGTGELFF
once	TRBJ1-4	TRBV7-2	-	TGTGCCAGCAGCCTTGAAGCGGCCCGGGCTTGGGAGAATGAAAAACTGTTTTTT	CASSLEAARAWENEKLFF
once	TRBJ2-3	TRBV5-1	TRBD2	TGCGCCAGCAGCTCAGTAGCGGGGAGCACAGATACGCAGTATTTT	CASSSVAGSTDTQYF